This T cell receptor beta chain was sequenced in a study of early stage breast cancer tumors. Across the study: Around 10-fold was the mean read coverage per sample. Points from the study as a whole: Most shared enriched TCRB sequences were commonly generated ones.

About 18-50 mg of tumor tissue was diced per sample. Note on this clone: Antigen: not known.

Clones were sequenced by immunoSEQ multiplex PCR, and TCRdb holds only the in-frame ones, with some missing. The table has 25,000 to 35,000 clones, less than 75% seen once; the top ten hold approximately 8%. This clonotype was obtained from a person aged 45-60 years with breast cancer. Source material: breast tumor tissue.

The CDR3 DNA sequence: TGCGCCAGCAGCTTAGGTCTGGGGGGCAACGGAGAGACCCAGTACTTC. Residues: CASSLGLGGNGETQYF. The rearrangement joins TRBV5-1 to TRBJ2-5; perhaps D is TRBD1 or TRBD2 (6 bases each). CDR1 and CDR2 from the germline V gene are SGHRS and YFSETQ. V dropped 2 bases and J dropped 4 bases, with 18 bases sitting between them. The CDR3 totals 16 residues.